Each of the 24 T cell receptor beta chains below was sequenced from the same sample in a study of T cell responses to AZD1222 COVID-19 vaccine. The protocol was immunoSEQ multiplex PCR, while the TCRdb copy is restricted to in-frame clones and leaves out a portion. The table includes about 160,000 clones, around 90% detected once. The specimen comprised peripheral blood, sampled on day 0 of MenACWY control vaccination. The receptors originated from an adult in good health.

This clone was seen a handful of times. This chain joins TRBV7-9 and TRBJ2-4, with TRBD2 matching 7 bases. Germline loops: CDR1 SEHNR, CDR2 FQNEAQ (reference sequence). Trimming removed 6 bases from V and 5 bases from J; junction bases left unmatched: 19. The CDR3 consists of 18 residues. The CDR3 loop reads CASRSIQRGDGDQNIQYF. The DNA for the CDR3 is TGTGCCAGCAGATCTATCCAACGGGGGGACGGGGATCAAAACATTCAGTACTTC. Full variable domain (remainder filled in from reference TRBV7-9 and TRBJ2-4): DTGVSQNPRHKITKRGQNVTFRCDPISEHNRLYWYRQTLGQGPEFLTYFQNEAQLEKSRLLSDRFSAERPKGSFSTLEIQRTEQGDSAMYLCASRSIQRGDGDQNIQYFGAGTRLSVL.

V gene TRBV9 combines with J gene TRBJ1-1; D remains ambiguous. The V gene's germline CDR1 is SGDLS and CDR2 YYNGEE. This CDR3 contains 15 residues. Trimming removed 4 bases from V and 6 bases from J, with 19 bases in between. CDR3 protein: CASSNTPRMEAEAFF. As DNA, the CDR3 is TGTGCCAGCAGCAATACCCCTCGGATGGAAGCTGAAGCTTTCTTT.

The rearrangement uses TRBV5-1 and TRBJ2-2; D not certain. CDR3 length equals 13 residues. Between the trimmed V and J ends, which lost 4 bases and 4 bases, there was a span of 8 bases. Germline CDR1 is SGHRS and CDR2 is YFSETQ. CDR3 nucleotides: TGCGCCAGCAGCGAGCAATTCACCGGGGAGCTGTTTTTT. It encodes CASSEQFTGELFF. The full variable domain, its missing parts supplied by reference TRBV5-1 and TRBJ2-2, is KAGVTQTPRYLIKTRGQQVTLSCSPISGHRSVSWYQQTPGQGLQFLFEYFSETQRNKGNFPGRFSGRQFSNSRSEMNVSTLELGDSALYLCASSEQFTGELFFGEGSRLTVL.

The chain uses TRBV9 and TRBJ1-2; D remains ambiguous. V lost 1 base and J lost 6, with 16 bases in between. Germline assignment: CDR1 SGDLS and CDR2 YYNGEE. The CDR3 extends over 15 amino acids. The CDR3 bases are TGTGCCAGCAGCGTACCTCGCAATGGCGGTGATGGCTACACCTTC. This sequence encodes CASSVPRNGGDGYTF.

This clone was found once. This chain's CDR3 is CASKGWNTEAFF. For the CDR3, the DNA is TGTGCCAGCAAGGGTTGGAACACTGAAGCTTTCTTT. V gene TRBV27 combines with J gene TRBJ1-1; D is unresolved. Germline CDR1 and CDR2: MNHEY and SMNVEV (reference sequence). The CDR3 covers 12 residues. The germline V and J ends were trimmed by 7 bases and 1 base, with 7 bases remaining between them.

This chain joins TRBV28 and TRBJ2-3; no clear D. CDR3 length equals 12 residues. V lost 2 bases, J lost 3 bases, and 3 bases lay in between. In germline, CDR1 is MDHEN, CDR2 SYDVKM. CDR3 sequence: CASSLRTDTQYF. The CDR3 DNA reads TGTGCCAGCAGTTTACGTACAGATACGCAGTATTTT.

The chain combines TRBV6-5 with TRBJ1-6, with TRBD1 matching 8 bases. Germline CDR1 reads MNHEY; CDR2 reads SVGAGI. After removal of 7 bases from V and 9 bases from J, the junction contained 8 bases not matched to a gene. The CDR3 length is 14 residues. CDR3 residues: CASTSTGGRSPLHF. CDR3 DNA: TGTGCCAGCACCTCTACAGGGGGTCGTTCACCCCTCCACTTT.

This chain links TRBV9 with TRBJ1-3, with a possible D match to TRBD1 (5 bases). The ends were cut back, 2 bases at V and 8 bases at J, with 17 bases in the middle. Germline loops: CDR1 SGDLS, CDR2 YYNGEE. The CDR3 contains 15 residues. The DNA for the CDR3 is TGTGCCAGCAGCGTCAGAGGGGCCGAGGCGGACACCATATATTTT. Its translation is CASSVRGAEADTIYF. The complete variable domain, with remaining parts taken from reference TRBV9 and TRBJ1-3, reads DSGVTQTPKHLITATGQRVTLRCSPRSGDLSVYWYQQSLDQGLQFLIQYYNGEERAKGNILERFSAQQFPDLHSELNLSSLELGDSALYFCASSVRGAEADTIYFGEGSWLTVV.

On this clone itself: Additional DNA sequences in this sample encode the identical CDR3. The DNA for the CDR3 is TGTGCCAGTAGTATCAGGGATCAGCCCCAGCATTTT. Translated: CASSIRDQPQHF. The chain employs TRBV19 and TRBJ1-5, with a possible D match to TRBD1 (5 bases). The CDR3 extends over 12 amino acids. Germline V gene lookup returns CDR1 LNHDA and CDR2 SQIVND (reference sequence). Between the trimmed V and J ends, which lost 3 bases and 5 bases, there was a span of 5 bases.

The chain combines TRBV2 with TRBJ1-6; a possible D gene is TRBD1 (5 bases). V dropped 3 bases and J dropped 8 bases, with 14 bases sitting between them. Germline V CDR1 and CDR2: SNHLY, FYNNEI. The CDR3 loop spans 15 amino acids. In DNA form, the CDR3 reads TGTGCCAGCAGTGACACCTGGGGCAGGGATTCACCCCTCCACTTT. Its translation: CASSDTWGRDSPLHF.

This sequence joins TRBV5-1 and TRBJ2-3; no firm D call. There are 15 residues in the CDR3. Trimming removed 2 bases at V and 6 bases at J, with 16 bases between. Per germline, CDR1 SGHRS and CDR2 YFSETQ. CDR3 nucleotide sequence: TGCGCCAGCAGCTTAGAAGCGTTGGCGGTCGATACGCAGTATTTT. This translates into CASSLEALAVDTQYF. Together with reference TRBV5-1 and TRBJ2-3, the CDR3 gives the full variable domain: KAGVTQTPRYLIKTRGQQVTLSCSPISGHRSVSWYQQTPGQGLQFLFEYFSETQRNKGNFPGRFSGRQFSNSRSEMNVSTLELGDSALYLCASSLEALAVDTQYFGPGTRLTVL.

This clone was observed once. The chain uses TRBV5-6 and TRBJ1-2; D unresolved. The CDR3 is 16 residues long. Trimming stripped 0 bases from V and 2 bases from J, with 14 bases between. Per the germline V gene, CDR1 is SGHDT and CDR2 is YYEEEE. The DNA for the CDR3 is TGTGCCAGCAGCTTGGGCCATTTTCAGGAGAACTATGGCTACACCTTC. Amino acids: CASSLGHFQENYGYTF.

The chain recombines TRBV9 with TRBJ2-7; D call uncertain. The length of the CDR3 is 14 residues. CDR1 SGDLS and CDR2 YYNGEE come from the germline V gene. Trimming left V 0 bases short and J 3 bases short, with 10 bases between. Here the CDR3 reads CASSVDSTNYEQYF. CDR3 nucleotide sequence: TGTGCCAGCAGCGTAGATAGCACGAACTACGAGCAGTACTTC.

The CDR3 sequence: CASKAQSSGNTIYF. As DNA, the CDR3 is TGTGCCAGCAAGGCCCAGAGCTCTGGAAACACCATATATTTT. The rearrangement joins TRBV28 to TRBJ1-3; D ambiguous. In germline, CDR1 is MDHEN, CDR2 SYDVKM. V was cut by 7 bases and J by 0 bases, with 10 bases left in between. CDR3 length: 14 amino acids.

The chain links TRBV21-1 to TRBJ2-7; TRBD2, the table's D call, lacks a check against the DNA. TRBV21-1 is a pseudogene segment. The CDR3 has 12 residues. Written as DNA, the CDR3 is TGTGCCAGCCCGGAGTGTGGCAACGAGCAGTACTTC. Its translation: CASPECGNEQYF.

This clone was seen a few times. The genes are TRBV7-2 and TRBJ2-7; a possible D gene is TRBD1 (5 bases). The CDR3 spans 14 residues. Trimming cost V 3 bases and J 3 bases, with 12 bases left between them. Per germline, CDR1 SGHTA and CDR2 FQGNSA. The CDR3 loop reads CASSFWGLSYEQYF. Here the CDR3 DNA reads TGTGCCAGCAGCTTTTGGGGCCTGAGCTACGAGCAGTACTTC.

This clone was counted a few times. This CDR3 is CASSIDNSYEQYF. CDR3 nucleotide sequence: TGTGCCAGTAGTATAGATAACAGCTACGAGCAGTACTTC. The rearrangement links TRBV19 to TRBJ2-7; D is ambiguous. The V end was cut by 0 bases, the J end by 3 bases, with 6 bases between. Germline assignment: CDR1 LNHDA and CDR2 SQIVND (reference sequence). This CDR3 region has 13 residues. Full variable domain (missing parts from reference TRBV19 and TRBJ2-7): DGGITQSPKYLFRKEGQNVTLSCEQNLNHDAMYWYRQDPGQGLRLIYYSQIVNDFQKGDIAEGYSVSREKKESFPLTVTSAQKNPTAFYLCASSIDNSYEQYFGPGTRLTVT.

The chain employs TRBV5-1 and TRBJ1-2; D is unresolved. Germline CDR1 reads SGHRS; CDR2 reads YFSETQ. V lost 0 bases and J 5 bases, leaving 5 bases between the germline ends. This CDR3 is built from 12 residues. The DNA for the CDR3 is TGCGCCAGCAGCTTGGAAACGTATGGCTACACCTTC. Translation gives CASSLETYGYTF. Full variable domain (outside the CDR3, taken from reference TRBV5-1 and TRBJ1-2): KAGVTQTPRYLIKTRGQQVTLSCSPISGHRSVSWYQQTPGQGLQFLFEYFSETQRNKGNFPGRFSGRQFSNSRSEMNVSTLELGDSALYLCASSLETYGYTFGSGTRLTVV.

The chain is built from TRBV9 and TRBJ1-3, with D possibly matching TRBD1 (5 bases). This CDR3 region has 16 residues. Trimming stripped 0 bases from V and 0 bases from J, with 10 bases between. Per the germline V gene, CDR1 is SGDLS and CDR2 is YYNGEE. This chain's CDR3 is CASSVGGGNSGNTIYF. CDR3 bases: TGTGCCAGCAGCGTAGGGGGCGGAAACTCTGGAAACACCATATATTTT.

The chain has TRBV5-8 and TRBJ2-7; D tentatively reads TRBD1 or TRBD2 (6 bases each). V lost 0 bases and J lost 3, with 13 bases in between. CDR3 size: 15 residues. Germline V gene lookup returns CDR1 SGHTS and CDR2 YDEGEE. CDR3 DNA: TGTGCCAGCAGCTTGGCCCGGGGGACACACTACGAGCAGTACTTC. Translation gives CASSLARGTHYEQYF.

The J gene is TRBJ1-1, the V gene TRBV6-5; D gene unclear. V was cut by 6 bases and J by 3 bases, with 14 bases left in between. Germline assignment: CDR1 MNHEY and CDR2 SVGAGI. The CDR3 runs 14 residues. CDR3 residues: CASREALGDTEAFF. CDR3 coding DNA: TGTGCCAGCAGGGAGGCCCTGGGAGACACTGAAGCTTTCTTT.

The chain combines TRBV7-9 with TRBJ2-3; TRBD2 agrees at 9 bases. There are 14 residues in the CDR3. CDR1 is SEHNR and CDR2 is FQNEAQ in the germline V gene (reference sequence). Trimming removed 8 bases from V and 4 bases from J; junction bases left unmatched: 7. The CDR3 protein is CASRRTSASDTQYF. For the CDR3, the DNA is TGTGCCAGCCGCAGGACTAGCGCCTCAGATACGCAGTATTTT.

V and J are TRBV3-1 (or the pseudogene TRBV3-2) and TRBJ1-4; D may be TRBD1 (6 bases). In germline, CDR1 is LGHDT, CDR2 YNNKEL (reference sequence). Trimming pared 2 bases from V and 13 bases from J, leaving 14 bases between. The CDR3 sequence is 13 residues long. CDR3 in DNA: TGTGCCAGCAGCCAAACGGAACAGGGAGTACTGTTTTTT. Amino acid sequence: CASSQTEQGVLFF.

This sequence joins TRBV15 and TRBJ2-2; D perhaps matches TRBD1 (6 bases). The CDR3 is made up of 14 amino acids. The germline V gene encodes CDR1 LNHNV and CDR2 YYDKDF (reference sequence). V lost 0 bases to trimming and J lost 6 bases, with 8 bases between them. The CDR3 here is CATSRDYRAGELFF. In nucleotides, the CDR3 is TGTGCCACCAGCAGAGATTACAGGGCCGGGGAGCTGTTTTTT.